The 15 T cell receptor beta chains listed next were all sequenced from one sample in a study of blood T cell repertoires in COVID-19. Method: immunoSEQ multiplex PCR; TCRdb's copy keeps in-frame clones and lacks some. The profile shows 350,000 to 450,000 clones, 85% of them singletons. Sequenced input: peripheral blood. The source is a woman under 30 with acute or convalescent COVID-19.

The V call is TRBV19, the J call TRBJ1-1; maybe TRBD1 (5 bases). CDR1 and CDR2 from the germline V gene are LNHDA and SQIVND (reference sequence). V dropped 4 bases and J dropped 0 bases, with 18 bases sitting between them. This CDR3 has 17 residues. CDR3 bases: TGTGCCAGTAGTACGCACCTCGAGACAGACATGAACACTGAAGCTTTCTTT. It codes for CASSTHLETDMNTEAFF.

A note on this clone: Other nucleotide sequences from this sample produce the same CDR3. The chain recombines TRBV6-5 with TRBJ1-1; the match to TRBD1 covers 7 bases. CDR3 size: 15 residues. Germline lookup yields CDR1 MNHEY and CDR2 SVGAGI. The trim removed 0 bases at V and 1 base at J, leaving 2 bases unmatched. The CDR3 DNA sequence: TGTGCCAGCAGTTACTCGGGACAGACGAACACTGAAGCTTTCTTT. Its translation is CASSYSGQTNTEAFF.

The rearrangement uses TRBV7-8 and TRBJ2-1; 8 nucleotides agree with TRBD2. The germline gives CDR1 SGHVS, CDR2 FQNEAQ. CDR3 length: 15 residues. V dropped 3 bases and J dropped 6; count of bases not matched to a gene: 7. In nucleotides, the CDR3 is TGTGCCAGCAGCTTTTCCGGGACTAGTAGCAATGAGCAGTTCTTC. It specifies CASSFSGTSSNEQFF.

The chain employs TRBV7-2 and TRBJ2-7; 7 nucleotides agree with TRBD2. The germline gives CDR1 SGHTA, CDR2 FQGNSA. The ends lost 6 bases at V and 0 bases at J; junction bases unmatched: 8. This CDR3 spans 15 amino acids. The CDR3 nucleotides read TGTGCCAGCAGTCGTAGCGGGCTGGCCTCCTACGAGCAGTACTTC. Amino acids: CASSRSGLASYEQYF. The whole variable domain, remainder taken from reference TRBV7-2 and TRBJ2-7, is GAGVSQSPSNKVTEKGKDVELRCDPISGHTALYWYRQSLGQGLEFLIYFQGNSAPDKSGLPSDRFSAERTGGSVSTLTIQRTQQEDSAVYLCASSRSGLASYEQYFGPGTRLTVT.

The chain uses TRBV9 and TRBJ2-1; the D is unclear. Trimming removed 0 bases from V and 7 bases from J, with 17 bases in between. Germline V lookup: CDR1 SGDLS, CDR2 YYNGEE. The length of the CDR3 is 16 residues. The CDR3 region has the DNA TGTGCCAGCAGCGTAGTTGGAGATAAGGCGCTTAATGAGCAGTTCTTC. The encoded protein is CASSVVGDKALNEQFF.

This sequence joins TRBV19 and TRBJ1-4, with TRBD1 identical over 7 bases. V lost 3 bases and J lost 6; bases outside the gene matches: 7. There are 15 residues in the CDR3. Germline CDR1 is LNHDA and CDR2 is SQIVND (reference sequence). The CDR3 spells CASSIEGAQDEKLFF. CDR3 nucleotides: TGTGCCAGTAGTATCGAGGGGGCGCAGGATGAAAAACTGTTTTTT.

This clone has a single count. The gene calls are TRBV24-1 and TRBJ2-7; TRBD1 matches at 10 bases. The CDR3 length is 13 residues. CDR1 is KGHDR, CDR2 SFDVKD, per germline. J lost 3 bases, V lost 6 bases, and 1 base had no gene match. The CDR3 DNA is TGTGCCACCAGTCGGACAGGGGGCTACGAGCAGTACTTC. It yields the protein CATSRTGGYEQYF.

The CDR3 sequence: CAISGLAGGPSGEQFF. The CDR3 DNA sequence: TGTGCCATCAGTGGTCTGGCGGGAGGGCCCTCGGGTGAGCAGTTCTTC. The gene calls are TRBV10-3 and TRBJ2-1; 9 nucleotides line up with TRBD2. CDR3 length equals 16 residues. Germline loops: CDR1 ENHRY, CDR2 SYGVKD. The V segment lost 4 bases and the J segment 9 bases; nucleotides outside the gene matches: 13.

This chain joins TRBV18 and TRBJ2-6; TRBD1 aligns across 9 bases. The length of the CDR3 is 17 residues. Per the germline V gene, CDR1 is KGHSH and CDR2 is LQKENI. V lost 4 bases and J lost 0; bases outside the gene matches: 4. This chain's CDR3 is CASSLGQGNSGANVLTF. The CDR3 coding sequence is TGTGCCAGCTCACTAGGACAGGGGAACTCTGGGGCCAACGTCCTGACTTTC.

This clone has a single count. This rearrangement joins TRBV3-1 (or the pseudogene TRBV3-2) to TRBJ1-4, with 9 bases identical to TRBD1. The V and J ends lost 5 bases and 6 bases, in that order; junction bases with no gene match: 7. This CDR3 has 15 amino acids. The germline V gene has CDR1 LGHDT and CDR2 YNNKEL (reference sequence). The CDR3 region has the DNA TGTGCCAGCAGCACTCTCCGGGACAGGGATGAAAAACTGTTTTTT. It is translated as CASSTLRDRDEKLFF.

This chain connects TRBV7-9 to TRBJ2-3; a weak D match, TRBD1 (6 bases). There are 15 residues in the CDR3. V lost 4 bases, J lost 5 bases, and 16 bases lay in between. Germline V lookup: CDR1 SEHNR, CDR2 FQNEAQ (reference sequence). The DNA of the CDR3 is TGTGCCAGCAGCTCGCCACTAGGGGGTGGAGATACGCAGTATTTT. This gives the protein CASSSPLGGGDTQYF.

The chain couples TRBV4-1 to TRBJ1-5; 8 positions agree with TRBD1. J gave up 2 bases and V 0 bases, and 6 bases lay outside the gene matches. This CDR3 is built from 17 residues. CDR1 MGHRA and CDR2 YSYEKL come from the germline V gene. The CDR3 nucleotides read TGCGCCAGCAGCCAAGAAGAGACAGGGGCGGGCAATCAGCCCCAGCATTTT. Translated: CASSQEETGAGNQPQHF.

The CDR3 nucleotides read TGTGCCAGCAGCCCAATACCGTCCCGGGAGCAGTACTTC. As protein: CASSPIPSREQYF. V usage is TRBV7-3 and J usage is TRBJ2-7; D uncertain. V lost 5 bases and J 7 bases, leaving 15 bases between the germline ends. The CDR3 loop spans 13 amino acids. From germline, CDR1 is SGHTA and CDR2 FQGTGA.

The genes are TRBV5-1 and TRBJ2-3; possibly TRBD2 for D (5 bases). Trimming shortened V by 5 bases and J by 3 bases, and 16 bases separated the two germline ends. Germline lookup yields CDR1 SGHRS and CDR2 YFSETQ. CDR3 length equals 15 residues. CDR3 region: CASSRGASLTDTQYF. The CDR3 DNA reads as TGCGCCAGCAGTCGAGGCGCTAGCTTAACAGATACGCAGTATTTT.

This chain links TRBV20-1 with TRBJ2-2; a possible D gene is TRBD1 (6 bases). Germline CDR1 and CDR2: DFQATT and SNEGSKA (reference sequence). V was pared by 3 bases and J by 6 bases, with 17 bases between. The CDR3 sequence is 15 residues long. The CDR3 protein is CSASSPQGRAGELFF. The CDR3 DNA is TGCAGTGCTAGTTCCCCACAGGGTCGCGCCGGGGAGCTGTTTTTT.